These 10 T cell receptor beta chains were sequenced from one sample in a study of blood T cells in healthy people across ages. Next came a second PCR, run for about 7 to 11 cycles, which used a sample-barcoded 5' primer along with a J-beta primer mix. From the 5' RACE reads, TCRdb called clonotypes with MiXCR, one entry per CDR3 protein. Found here are 1.5 million to 2 million distinct CDR3 sequences, over 25% of them singletons; the top ten hold roughly 8%. Sequencing was done on a sample of blood. All receptors come from a woman aged 25 to 39 in good health.

This clonotype was counted a single time. Since a much larger clone is just one base distant, this may be a read error. V and J are TRBV27 and TRBJ1-5; D is undetermined. The germline V gene has CDR1 MNHEY and CDR2 SMNVEV (reference sequence). This CDR3 contains 13 residues. The CDR3 is CASSYNSNLPQHF. The CDR3, as DNA: TGTGCCAGCAGTTATAATAGCAATCTGCCCCAGCATTTT.

The chain couples TRBV18 to TRBJ2-5, with D perhaps matching TRBD1 (5 bases). The CDR3 length is 15 residues. V gave up 9 bases and J gave up 4 bases, with 21 bases separating them. Germline assignment: CDR1 KGHSH and CDR2 LQKENI. Written as DNA, the CDR3 is TGTGCCAGTTCATCCGTCTCCGGCACAGGAGAGACCCAGTACTTC. Translation: CASSSVSGTGETQYF.

Comments on this clonotype: A much larger clone differs from this one at a single base, so this may be a read error. The genes are TRBV12-3 or TRBV12-4 and TRBJ2-6, with D perhaps TRBD1 (6 bases). The CDR3 is 19 residues long. V was trimmed by 0 bases and J by 4 bases, leaving 19 bases between them. The CDR3 spells CASSLALGARVTGANVLTF. The CDR3 bases are TGTGCCAGCAGTTTAGCGCTGGGGGCCAGGGTTACCGGGGCCAACGTCCTGACTTTC.

The chain uses TRBV21-1 and TRBJ2-5. TRBV21-1 constitutes a pseudogene. This CDR3 is built from 13 residues. The CDR3 region has the DNA TGTGCCAGCAGCAATCACGGTGGGGAGACCCAGTACTTC. It encodes CASSNHGGETQYF.

This clonotype was detected a few times. This sequence joins TRBV20-1 and TRBJ2-4; TRBD2 aligns across 9 bases. CDR3 length equals 14 residues. Trimming took 5 bases from V and 3 from J; bases not matched to a gene: 5. Germline V lookup: CDR1 DFQATT, CDR2 SNEGSKA (reference sequence). The CDR3 sequence is CSARTSVDKNIQYF. The CDR3 DNA is TGCAGTGCTCGGACTAGCGTCGACAAAAACATTCAGTACTTC.

This chain joins TRBV12-3 or TRBV12-4 and TRBJ1-4, with 8 bases aligning to TRBD1. The CDR3 runs to 16 residues. With V trimmed by 5 bases and J by 1 base, 6 bases remained unmatched. For the CDR3, the DNA is TGTGCCAGCAGTCCGGGGGACAGGCGAACTAATGAAAAACTGTTTTTT. This encodes CASSPGDRRTNEKLFF.

This clonotype was picked up a small number of times. This could be a read error, since a much larger clone is one nucleotide away. The chain links TRBV12-3 or TRBV12-4 to TRBJ1-5; D is perhaps TRBD1 (6 bases). The CDR3 length is 14 residues. V gave up 3 bases and J gave up 1 base, with 7 bases separating them. This CDR3 reads CASSFDRSNQPQHF. The CDR3 region has the DNA TGTGCCAGCAGTTTTGACAGGAGCAATCAGCCCCAGCATTTT.

J is TRBJ1-2 and V is TRBV12-3 or TRBV12-4, with D possibly being TRBD1 (6 bases). CDR3 length: 18 residues. V dropped 6 bases and J dropped 4 bases, with 27 bases sitting between them. CDR3 loop: CASSTIGGAMWLGYGYTF. CDR3 bases: TGTGCCAGCAGCACCATTGGGGGCGCGATGTGGTTGGGCTATGGCTACACCTTC.

V and J are TRBV3-1 and TRBJ1-2, with D tentatively TRBD1 (6 bases). The CDR3 length is 16 residues. V lost 4 bases and J 8 bases, leaving 23 bases between the germline ends. Germline V gene data show CDR1 as LGHDT and CDR2 as YNNKEL (reference sequence). The CDR3 nucleotides are TGTGCCAGCAGCCCGGCAGGGGAGCCTGGGACGTCCGGCTACACCTTC. Encoded protein: CASSPAGEPGTSGYTF.

The chain uses TRBV12-3 or TRBV12-4 and TRBJ1-2, with TRBD1 as a possible D gene (5 bases). The CDR3 loop spans 16 amino acids. Trimming pared 6 bases from V and 8 bases from J, leaving 25 bases between. CDR3 coding DNA: TGTGCCAGCAGCACCCTACTGACAACACAGGACGGGGGCTACACCTTC. It yields the protein CASSTLLTTQDGGYTF.